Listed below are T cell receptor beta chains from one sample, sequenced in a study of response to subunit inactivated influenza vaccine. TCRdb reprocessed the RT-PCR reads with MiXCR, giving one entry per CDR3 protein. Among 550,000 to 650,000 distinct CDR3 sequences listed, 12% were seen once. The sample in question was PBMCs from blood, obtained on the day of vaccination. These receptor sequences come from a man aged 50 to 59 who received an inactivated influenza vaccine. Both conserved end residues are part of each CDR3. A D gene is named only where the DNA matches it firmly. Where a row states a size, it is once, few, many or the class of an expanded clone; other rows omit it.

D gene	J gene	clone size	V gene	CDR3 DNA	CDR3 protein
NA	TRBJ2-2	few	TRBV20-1	TGCAGTGCCCCGGACAGTCCGAACACCGGGGAGCTGTTTTTT	CSAPDSPNTGELFF
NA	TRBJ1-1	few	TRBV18	TGTGCCAGCTCACAAAGGCAGTCACTGAACACTGAAGCTTTCTTT	CASSQRQSLNTEAFF
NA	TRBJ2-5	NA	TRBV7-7	TGTGCCAGCAGCAAATTTAAAGAGACCCAGTACTTC	CASSKFKETQYF
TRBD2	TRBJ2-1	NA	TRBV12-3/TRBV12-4	TGTGCCAGCAGTCAGCGGGGCCGGGGGGGCGATGAGCAGTTCTTC	CASSQRGRGGDEQFF
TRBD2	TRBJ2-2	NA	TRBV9	TGTGCCAGCAGCGTACTAGCGGGGAACACCGGGGAGCTGTTTTTT	CASSVLAGNTGELFF
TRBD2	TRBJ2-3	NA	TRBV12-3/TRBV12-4	TGTGCCAGCAGTGATAACTCTGGACTAGCGGTCTTAAGAGATACGCAGTATTTT	CASSDNSGLAVLRDTQYF
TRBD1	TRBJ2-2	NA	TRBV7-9	TGTGCCAGCAGCTCCCGGGACAGGGCTCCCGGGGAGCTGTTTTTT	CASSSRDRAPGELFF
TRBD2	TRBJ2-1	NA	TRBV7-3	TGTGCCAGCAGCTTAACGTTAGTTAGCGGGAGTTCCAATGAGCAGTTCTTC	CASSLTLVSGSSNEQFF
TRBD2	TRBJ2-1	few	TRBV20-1	TGCAGTGCCATTAGTCCGGGACTAGCGGGCGCGGGGAATGAGCAGTTCTTC	CSAISPGLAGAGNEQFF
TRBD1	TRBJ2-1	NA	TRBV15	TGTGCCACCAGCCTGACAGGGGCGGGCTACAATGAGCAGTTCTTC	CATSLTGAGYNEQFF
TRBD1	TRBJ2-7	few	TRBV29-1	TGCAGCGTTCGGGACAGGGGGTATGGCGAGCAGTACTTC	CSVRDRGYGEQYF
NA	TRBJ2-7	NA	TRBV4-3	TGCGCCAGCAGCCAAGATGTGAGTAGGTACTACGAGCAGTACTTC	CASSQDVSRYYEQYF
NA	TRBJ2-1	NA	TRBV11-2	TGTGCCAGAAGGTCCTCTGGGGGGGAGCAGTTCTTC	CARRSSGGEQFF
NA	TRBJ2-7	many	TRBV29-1	TGCAGCGTCGGGGACGTTTTCTCCTACGAGCAGTACTTC	CSVGDVFSYEQYF
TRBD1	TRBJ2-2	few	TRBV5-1	TGCGCCAGCAGCTTGGTCCCGGGACAGGGAACGGCTCTCACCGGGGAGCTGTTTTTT	CASSLVPGQGTALTGELFF
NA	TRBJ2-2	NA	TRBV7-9	TGTGCCAGCATGAGCGGGCACACCGGGGAGCTGTTTTTT	CASMSGHTGELFF
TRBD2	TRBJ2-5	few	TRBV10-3	TGTGCCATCAGTTCCCTAGCGGGGGGCCTACAAGAGACCCAGTACTTC	CAISSLAGGLQETQYF
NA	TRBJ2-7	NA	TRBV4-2	TGTGCCAGCAGCCAAGAACGGTTGAGGGGGGGTAGGTCCTACGAGCAGTACTTC	CASSQERLRGGRSYEQYF
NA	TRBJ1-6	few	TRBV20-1	TGCAGTGCTAGCGACAGTTATAATTCACCCCTCCACTTT	CSASDSYNSPLHF
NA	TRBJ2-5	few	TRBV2	TGTGCCAGCAGTGAAGGCGAGACCCAGTACTTC	CASSEGETQYF
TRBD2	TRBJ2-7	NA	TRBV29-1	TGCAGCGCACGTAGCGGGACTTCCTACGAGCAGTACTTC	CSARSGTSYEQYF
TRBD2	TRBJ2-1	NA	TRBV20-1	TGCAGTGCTAGACCCCCGGGACTAGTAACTGGTGGACCCTACAATGAGCAGTTCTTC	CSARPPGLVTGGPYNEQFF
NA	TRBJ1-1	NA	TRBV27	TGTGCCATTCGGGGGGGCTGGGACACTGAAGCTTTCTTT	CAIRGGWDTEAFF
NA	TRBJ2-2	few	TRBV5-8	TGTGCCAGCAGCATAGAACAGGGAGACACCGGGGAGCTGTTTTTT	CASSIEQGDTGELFF
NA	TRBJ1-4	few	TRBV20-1	TGCAGTGCTATCGCCCTCGGGGAAAAAAAACTGTTTTTT	CSAIALGEKKLFF
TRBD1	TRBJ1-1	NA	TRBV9	TGTGCCAGCAGCGACCGACAGGGTACGGGTCACACTGAAGCTTTCTTT	CASSDRQGTGHTEAFF
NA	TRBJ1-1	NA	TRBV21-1	TGTGCCAGCAGCAAGGACGGCCAGAACACTGAAGCTTTCTTT	CASSKDGQNTEAFF
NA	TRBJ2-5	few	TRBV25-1	TGTGCCAGCAGAATATCGGGAGAAGAGACCCAGTACTTC	CASRISGEETQYF
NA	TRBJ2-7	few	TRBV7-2	TGTGCCAGCAGCTTCTCTAGACCCTACGAGCAGTACTTC	CASSFSRPYEQYF
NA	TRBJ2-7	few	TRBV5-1	TGCGCCAGCAGCTTGCTAGCAGACAACTACGAGCAGTACTTC	CASSLLADNYEQYF
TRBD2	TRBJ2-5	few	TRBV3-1	TGTGCCAGCAGCCCCTGGACTAGCGGAGGGGGGGAGACCCAGTACTTC	CASSPWTSGGGETQYF
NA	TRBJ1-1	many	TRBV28	TGTGCCAGCAGTCCTATATACACTGAAGCTTTCTTT	CASSPIYTEAFF
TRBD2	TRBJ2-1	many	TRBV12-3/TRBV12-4	TGTGCCAGCAGCTTTAGGGGACTACCATCCTACAATGAGCAGTTCTTC	CASSFRGLPSYNEQFF
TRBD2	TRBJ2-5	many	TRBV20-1	TGCAGCCAAAACGGACTAGCTGAGTACCAAGAGACCCAGTACTTC	CSQNGLAEYQETQYF
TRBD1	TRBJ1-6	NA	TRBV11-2	TGTGCCAGCAGCTTATGGCCACCGGGACAGAGCTCCTATAATTCACCCCTCCACTTT	CASSLWPPGQSSYNSPLHF
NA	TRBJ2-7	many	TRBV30	TGTGCCTGGAGCACAGGGACCTACGAGCAGTACTTC	CAWSTGTYEQYF
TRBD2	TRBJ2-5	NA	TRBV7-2	TGTGCCAGCAGCATACAAGCGGGAGGTGCCATCAAGACCCAGTACTTC	CASSIQAGGAIKTQYF
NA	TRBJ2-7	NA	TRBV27	TGTGCCAGCAGTCCCCAGACGGTGATCACCTACGAGCAGTACTTC	CASSPQTVITYEQYF
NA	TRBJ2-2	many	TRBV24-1	TGTGCCACCAGTGCCAGCCTAACCGGGGAGCTGTTTTTT	CATSASLTGELFF
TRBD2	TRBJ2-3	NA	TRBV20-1	TGCAGTGCTAGGGGAGGCGGGAGGAACACAGATACGCAGTATTTT	CSARGGGRNTDTQYF
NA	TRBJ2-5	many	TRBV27	TGTGCCAGCAGTTTGCTCTACCCGACAGACCAAGAGACCCAGTACTTC	CASSLLYPTDQETQYF
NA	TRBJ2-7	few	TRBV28	TGTGCCAGCAATACGCCGCGACAGAACTACGAGCAGTACTTC	CASNTPRQNYEQYF
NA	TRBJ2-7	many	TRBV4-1	TGCGCCAGCAGCCAACTCACAGGGTTTCTGGACGAGCAGTACTTC	CASSQLTGFLDEQYF
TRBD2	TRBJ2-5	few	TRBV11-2	TGTGCCAGCAGCTTAGTTCAATTGGGACTAGCGGACCAAGAGACCCAGTACTTC	CASSLVQLGLADQETQYF
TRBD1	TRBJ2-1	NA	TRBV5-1	TGCGCCAGCAGCCTCGGGACAGGGGGTATGAATGAGCAGTTCTTC	CASSLGTGGMNEQFF